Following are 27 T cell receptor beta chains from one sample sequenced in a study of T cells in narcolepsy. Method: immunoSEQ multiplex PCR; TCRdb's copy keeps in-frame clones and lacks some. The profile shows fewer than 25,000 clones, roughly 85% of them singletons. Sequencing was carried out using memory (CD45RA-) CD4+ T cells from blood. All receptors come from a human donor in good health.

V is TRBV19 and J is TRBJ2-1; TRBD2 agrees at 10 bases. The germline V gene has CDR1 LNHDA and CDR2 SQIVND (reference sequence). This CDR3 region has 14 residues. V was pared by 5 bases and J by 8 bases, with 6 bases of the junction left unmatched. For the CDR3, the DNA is TGTGCCAGTAGTGGCCTAGCGGGAGTCTATGAGCAGTTCTTC. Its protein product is CASSGLAGVYEQFF.

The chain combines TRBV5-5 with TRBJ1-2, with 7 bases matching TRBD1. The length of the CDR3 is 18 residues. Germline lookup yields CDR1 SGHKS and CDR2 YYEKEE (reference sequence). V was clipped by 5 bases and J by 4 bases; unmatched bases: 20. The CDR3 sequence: CASSGSGFGQDFSYGYTF. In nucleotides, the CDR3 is TGTGCCAGCAGTGGCTCCGGGTTTGGACAGGACTTTTCCTATGGCTACACCTTC. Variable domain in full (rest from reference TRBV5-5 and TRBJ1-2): DAGVTQSPTHLIKTRGQQVTLRCSPISGHKSVSWYQQVLGQGPQFIFQYYEKEERGRGNFPDRFSARQFPNYSSELNVNALLLGDSALYLCASSGSGFGQDFSYGYTFGSGTRLTVV.

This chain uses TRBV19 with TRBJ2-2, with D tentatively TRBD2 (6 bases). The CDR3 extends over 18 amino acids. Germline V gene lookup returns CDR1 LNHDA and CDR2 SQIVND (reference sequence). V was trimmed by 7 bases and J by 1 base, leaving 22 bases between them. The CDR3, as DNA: TGTGCCAGTAATCGGTGGGGCGGGGACCGCGGGAACACCGGGGAGCTGTTTTTT. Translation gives CASNRWGGDRGNTGELFF.

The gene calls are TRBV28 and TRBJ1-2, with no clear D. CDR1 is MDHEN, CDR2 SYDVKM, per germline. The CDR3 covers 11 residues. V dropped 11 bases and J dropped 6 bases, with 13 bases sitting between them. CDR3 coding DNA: TGTGCCCTCAATGCCTTGGATGGCTACACCTTC. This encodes CALNALDGYTF.

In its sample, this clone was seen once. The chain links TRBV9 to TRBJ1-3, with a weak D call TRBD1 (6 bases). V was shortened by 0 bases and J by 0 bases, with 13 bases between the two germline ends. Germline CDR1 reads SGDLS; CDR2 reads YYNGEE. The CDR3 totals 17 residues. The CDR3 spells CASSVVDSRASGNTIYF. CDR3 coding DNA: TGTGCCAGCAGCGTAGTGGACAGCCGGGCCTCTGGAAACACCATATATTTT.

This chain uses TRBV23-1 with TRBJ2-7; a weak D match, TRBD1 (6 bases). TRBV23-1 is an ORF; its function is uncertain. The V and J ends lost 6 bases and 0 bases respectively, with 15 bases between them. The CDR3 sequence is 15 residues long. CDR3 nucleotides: TGCGCCAGCAGCCCAGGACAGAGGTGCTCCTACGAGCAGTACTTC. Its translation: CASSPGQRCSYEQYF.

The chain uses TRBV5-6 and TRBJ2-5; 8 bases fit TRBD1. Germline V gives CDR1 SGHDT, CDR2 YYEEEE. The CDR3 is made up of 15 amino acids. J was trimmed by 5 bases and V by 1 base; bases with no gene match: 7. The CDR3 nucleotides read TGTGCCAGCAGCTTGTTGGGCAGGGGGCAGGAGACCCAGTACTTC. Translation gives CASSLLGRGQETQYF.

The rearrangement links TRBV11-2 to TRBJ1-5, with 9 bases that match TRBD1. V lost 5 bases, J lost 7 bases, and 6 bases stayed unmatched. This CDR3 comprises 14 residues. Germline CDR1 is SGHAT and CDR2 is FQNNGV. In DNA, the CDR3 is TGTGCCAGCAGCCTTGGACAGGGGCGCCAGCCCCAGCATTTT. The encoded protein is CASSLGQGRQPQHF. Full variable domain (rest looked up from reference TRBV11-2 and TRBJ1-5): EAGVAQSPRYKIIEKRQSVAFWCNPISGHATLYWYQQILGQGPKLLIQFQNNGVVDDSQLPKDRFSAERLKGVDSTLKIQPAKLEDSAVYLCASSLGQGRQPQHFGDGTRLSIL.

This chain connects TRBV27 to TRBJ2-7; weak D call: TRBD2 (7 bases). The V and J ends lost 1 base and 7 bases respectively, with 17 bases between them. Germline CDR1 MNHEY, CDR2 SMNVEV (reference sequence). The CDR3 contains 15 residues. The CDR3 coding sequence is TGTGCCAGCAGTTTATACGCTAGGGGGGGTGGGGAGCAGTACTTC. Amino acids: CASSLYARGGGEQYF.

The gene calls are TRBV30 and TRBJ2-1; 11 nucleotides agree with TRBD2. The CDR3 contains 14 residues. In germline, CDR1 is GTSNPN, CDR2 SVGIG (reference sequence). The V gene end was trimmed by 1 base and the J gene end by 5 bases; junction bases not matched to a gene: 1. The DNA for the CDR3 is TGTGCCTGGAGTGGGACTAGCGGGCACAATGAGCAGTTCTTC. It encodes CAWSGTSGHNEQFF.

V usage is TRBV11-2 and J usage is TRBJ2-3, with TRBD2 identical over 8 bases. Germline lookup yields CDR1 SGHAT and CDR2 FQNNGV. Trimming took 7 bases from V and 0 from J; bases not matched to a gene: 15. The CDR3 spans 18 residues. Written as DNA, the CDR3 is TGTGCCAGCATTTTGAGGCTAGCGGGTGGTACTAGCACAGATACGCAGTATTTT. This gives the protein CASILRLAGGTSTDTQYF. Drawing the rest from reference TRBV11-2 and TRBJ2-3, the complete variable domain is EAGVAQSPRYKIIEKRQSVAFWCNPISGHATLYWYQQILGQGPKLLIQFQNNGVVDDSQLPKDRFSAERLKGVDSTLKIQPAKLEDSAVYLCASILRLAGGTSTDTQYFGPGTRLTVL.

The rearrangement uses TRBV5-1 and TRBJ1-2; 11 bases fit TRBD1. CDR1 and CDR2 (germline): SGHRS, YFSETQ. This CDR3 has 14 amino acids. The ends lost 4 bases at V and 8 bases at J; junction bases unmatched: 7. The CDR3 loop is CASSQGQGASGYTF. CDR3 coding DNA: TGCGCCAGCAGCCAAGGACAGGGGGCCTCCGGCTACACCTTC.

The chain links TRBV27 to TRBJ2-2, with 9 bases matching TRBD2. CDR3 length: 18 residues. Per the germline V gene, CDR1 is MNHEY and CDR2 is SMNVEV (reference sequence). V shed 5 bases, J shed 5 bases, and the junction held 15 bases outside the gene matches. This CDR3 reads CASSPLSGRSVGTGELFF. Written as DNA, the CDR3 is TGTGCCAGCAGTCCCTTAAGCGGGAGGTCTGTTGGGACCGGGGAGCTGTTTTTT.

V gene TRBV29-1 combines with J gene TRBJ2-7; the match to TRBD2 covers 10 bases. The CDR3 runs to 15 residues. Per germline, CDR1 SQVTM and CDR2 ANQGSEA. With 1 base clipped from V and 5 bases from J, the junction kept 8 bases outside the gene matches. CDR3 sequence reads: CSVEGALAGVNEQYF. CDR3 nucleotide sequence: TGCAGCGTTGAAGGGGCGCTAGCGGGAGTAAACGAGCAGTACTTC.

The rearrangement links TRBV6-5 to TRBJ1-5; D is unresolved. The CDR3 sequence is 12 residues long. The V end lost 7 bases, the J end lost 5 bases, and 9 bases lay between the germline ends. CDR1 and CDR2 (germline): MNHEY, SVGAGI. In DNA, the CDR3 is TGTGCCAGCAATAAACCGGATCAGCCCCAGCATTTT. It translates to CASNKPDQPQHF.

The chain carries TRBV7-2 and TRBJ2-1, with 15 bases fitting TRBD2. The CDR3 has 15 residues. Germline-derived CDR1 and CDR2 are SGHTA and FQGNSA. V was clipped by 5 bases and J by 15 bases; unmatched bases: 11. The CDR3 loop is CASSPPGLAGGGGFF. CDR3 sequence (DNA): TGTGCCAGCAGCCCCCCGGGACTAGCGGGAGGCGGAGGGTTCTTC. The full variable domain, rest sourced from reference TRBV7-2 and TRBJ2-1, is GAGVSQSPSNKVTEKGKDVELRCDPISGHTALYWYRQSLGQGLEFLIYFQGNSAPDKSGLPSDRFSAERTGGSVSTLTIQRTQQEDSAVYLCASSPPGLAGGGGFFGPGTRLTVL.

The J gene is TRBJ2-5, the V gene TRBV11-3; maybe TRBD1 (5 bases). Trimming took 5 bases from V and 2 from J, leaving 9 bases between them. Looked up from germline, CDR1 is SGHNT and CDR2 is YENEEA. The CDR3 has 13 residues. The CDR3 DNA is TGTGCCAGCAGCCAAGACAGACAAGAGACCCAGTACTTC. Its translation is CASSQDRQETQYF.

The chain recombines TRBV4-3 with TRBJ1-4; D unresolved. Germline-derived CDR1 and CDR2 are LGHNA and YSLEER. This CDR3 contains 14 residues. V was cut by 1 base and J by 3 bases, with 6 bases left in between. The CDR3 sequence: CASSQGLANEKLFF. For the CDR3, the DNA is TGCGCCAGCAGCCAAGGGTTGGCTAATGAAAAACTGTTTTTT.

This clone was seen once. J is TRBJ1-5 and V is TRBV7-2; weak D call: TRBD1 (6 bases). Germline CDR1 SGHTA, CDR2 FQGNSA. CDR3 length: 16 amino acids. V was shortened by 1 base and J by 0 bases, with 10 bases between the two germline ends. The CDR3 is CASSLETGVSNQPQHF. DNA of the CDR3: TGTGCCAGCAGCTTAGAGACAGGCGTTAGCAATCAGCCCCAGCATTTT.

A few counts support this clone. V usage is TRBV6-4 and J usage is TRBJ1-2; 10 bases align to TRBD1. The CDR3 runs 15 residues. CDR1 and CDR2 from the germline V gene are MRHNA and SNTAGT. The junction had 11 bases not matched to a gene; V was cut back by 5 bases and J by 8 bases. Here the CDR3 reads CASSSPGQGNDGYTF. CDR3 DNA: TGTGCCAGCAGTTCCCCGGGACAGGGGAATGACGGCTACACCTTC.

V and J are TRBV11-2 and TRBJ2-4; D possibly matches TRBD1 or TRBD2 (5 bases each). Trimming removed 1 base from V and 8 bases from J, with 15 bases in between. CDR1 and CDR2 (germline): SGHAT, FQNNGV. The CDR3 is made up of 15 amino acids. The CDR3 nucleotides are TGTGCCAGCAGCTTAGCCGACAACGGGGCGGACATTCAGTACTTC. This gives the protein CASSLADNGADIQYF.

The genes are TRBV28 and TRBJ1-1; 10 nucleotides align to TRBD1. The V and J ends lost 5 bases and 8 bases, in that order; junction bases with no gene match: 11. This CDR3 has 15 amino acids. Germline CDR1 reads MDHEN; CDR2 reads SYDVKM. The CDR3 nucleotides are TGTGCCAGCAGTAAGGGACAGGGGAGGATAGGCGAAGCTTTCTTT. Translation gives CASSKGQGRIGEAFF.

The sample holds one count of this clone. CDR3 loop: CASSQQGGGYEQYF. As DNA, the CDR3 is TGCGCCAGCAGCCAACAGGGAGGGGGCTACGAGCAGTACTTC. The chain is built from TRBV5-1 and TRBJ2-7, with D possibly TRBD2 on 7 matching bases. CDR3 length: 14 amino acids. The V and J ends lost 4 bases and 3 bases respectively, with 14 bases between them. The germline CDR1 and CDR2 sequences are SGHRS and YFSETQ.

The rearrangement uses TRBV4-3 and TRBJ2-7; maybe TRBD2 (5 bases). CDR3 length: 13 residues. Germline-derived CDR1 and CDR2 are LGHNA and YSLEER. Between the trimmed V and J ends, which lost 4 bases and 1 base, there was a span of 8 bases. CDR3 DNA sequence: TGCGCCAGCAGCCGAGGCGGGTCCTACGAGCAGTACTTC. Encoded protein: CASSRGGSYEQYF.

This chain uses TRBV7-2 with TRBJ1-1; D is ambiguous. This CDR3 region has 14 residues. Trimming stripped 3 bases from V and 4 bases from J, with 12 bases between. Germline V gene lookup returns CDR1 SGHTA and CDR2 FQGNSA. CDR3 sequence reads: CASSLGGQATEAFF. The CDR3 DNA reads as TGTGCCAGCAGCTTGGGAGGCCAAGCCACTGAAGCTTTCTTT.

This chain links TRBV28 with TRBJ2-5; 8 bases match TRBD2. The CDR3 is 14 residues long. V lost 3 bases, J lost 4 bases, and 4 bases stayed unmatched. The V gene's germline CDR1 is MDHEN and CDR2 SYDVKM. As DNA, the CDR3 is TGTGCCAGCAGTTTCAGCGGGGGACGAGAGACCCAGTACTTC. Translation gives CASSFSGGRETQYF.

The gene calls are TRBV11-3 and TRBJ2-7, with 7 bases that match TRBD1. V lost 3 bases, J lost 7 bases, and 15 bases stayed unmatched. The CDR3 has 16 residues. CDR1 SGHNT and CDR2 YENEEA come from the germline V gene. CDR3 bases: TGTGCCAGCAGCTTCCGGGACCAGGGGGAAAATAGTGAGCAGTACTTC. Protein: CASSFRDQGENSEQYF.